A selection of T cell receptor beta chains follows, all from one sample in a study of cytotoxic CD8 clonotypes in ibrutinib-treated CLL. Sequencing used immunoSEQ multiplex PCR; TCRdb keeps in-frame clones, though not all of them. The sample holds around 150,000 clones; around 81% are singletons and the top ten take roughly 7.6%. This sample comprised PBMCs, obtained after 36 months of ibrutinib treatment. The source is a human donor with chronic lymphocytic leukemia. CDR3s include the opening cysteine and the closing phenylalanine or tryptophan. The order of the fields is V gene, D gene, J gene, CDR3 DNA, CDR3 protein. A D gene is named only where the DNA matches it firmly.

v_call: TRBV6-1; d_call: .; j_call: TRBJ1-5; cdr3_nt: TGTGCCAGCTGGGAGTTCTTGGGCAATCAGCCCCAGCATTTT; cdr3_aa: CASWEFLGNQPQHF
v_call: TRBV7-3; d_call: TRBD2; j_call: TRBJ2-1; cdr3_nt: TGTGCCAGCAGCTTAGGGACCGGGACTAGCGGATACAATGAGCAGTTCTTC; cdr3_aa: CASSLGTGTSGYNEQFF
v_call: TRBV28; d_call: .; j_call: TRBJ1-3; cdr3_nt: TGTGCCAGCACTGGGGATGGTGGAAACACCATATATTTT; cdr3_aa: CASTGDGGNTIYF
v_call: TRBV7-8; d_call: .; j_call: TRBJ2-1; cdr3_nt: TGTGCCAGCAGCTCTCGACTGCTAAATGAGCAGTTCTTC; cdr3_aa: CASSSRLLNEQFF
v_call: TRBV7-9; d_call: .; j_call: TRBJ2-7; cdr3_nt: TGTGCCAGCAGCGGTCGTGTGGGGGCCACCTACGAGCAGTACTTC; cdr3_aa: CASSGRVGATYEQYF
v_call: TRBV7-9; d_call: .; j_call: TRBJ1-2; cdr3_nt: TGTGCCAGCAGCTTGGGGACTGGACGAGGCTATGGCTACACCTTC; cdr3_aa: CASSLGTGRGYGYTF
v_call: TRBV7-3; d_call: .; j_call: TRBJ1-1; cdr3_nt: TGTGCCGGCCTAAGACCGATACAGGGGAACACTGAAGCTTTCTTT; cdr3_aa: CAGLRPIQGNTEAFF
v_call: TRBV4-2; d_call: TRBD2; j_call: TRBJ2-3; cdr3_nt: TGTGCCAATAGCCTAGGGGACTACACAGATACGCAGTATTTT; cdr3_aa: CANSLGDYTDTQYF
v_call: TRBV5-4; d_call: .; j_call: TRBJ1-2; cdr3_nt: TGTGCCAGCAGCTTGGCTTCATCCCGAGGCTACACCTTC; cdr3_aa: CASSLASSRGYTF
v_call: TRBV7-9; d_call: .; j_call: TRBJ1-1; cdr3_nt: TGTGCCAGCAGCTTAGGGGGACTGAGAGAAGCTTTCTTT; cdr3_aa: CASSLGGLREAFF
v_call: TRBV25-1; d_call: .; j_call: TRBJ1-5; cdr3_nt: TGTGCCAGCCACTCTAATTGCCAGAGTAGCAATCAGCCCCAGCATTTT; cdr3_aa: CASHSNCQSSNQPQHF